The source of this T cell receptor (beta chain) is a study of identical twins. A universal primer site was incorporated via template switching, and the cDNA contained unique molecular identifiers. TCRdb re-analysed the 5' RACE reads in MiXCR, keeping a single row per CDR3 protein. The repertoire holds 250,000 to 300,000 distinct CDR3 sequences, with 9.5% as singletons. This CDR3 contains 17 residues. V dropped 1 base and J dropped 1 base, with 14 bases sitting between them. Looked up from germline, CDR1 is LNHDA and CDR2 is SQIVND (reference sequence). General study points: When twins shared out-of-frame alpha sequences, those sequences had excess low generation probability.

Every sampled donor was Caucasian and healthy. About this clonotype: Its antigen is still unknown.

This sample was also put to use in a study of yellow fever vaccine responses in identical twins. That work contributes: Twins' T cell vaccine responses reportedly looked partly convergent, partly personalized.

V usage is TRBV19 and J usage is TRBJ2-1; D is possibly TRBD1 or TRBD2 (7 bases each). This receptor was obtained from a woman in her late teens or twenties in good health. Input material: CD8+ T cells sorted from blood. The CDR3 spells CASSIGSGGESYNEQFF. As DNA, the CDR3 is TGTGCCAGTAGTATAGGTTCAGGGGGGGAATCCTACAATGAGCAGTTCTTC.